This entry describes one TCR beta chain. Deep-level running was used for the assay. The protocol was immunoSEQ multiplex PCR, while the TCRdb copy is restricted to in-frame clones and leaves out a portion. The sample has 950,000 to 1,200,000 clones, about 72% seen once. These data come from a study of shared clonotypes between healthy human individuals. Healthy and HIV-negative, the adult donors had no recent acute infections or vaccinations. CD4+ cell separation produced CD45RA+ naive and CD45RA-negative memory subsets. Between the trimmed V and J ends, which lost 3 bases and 1 base, there was a span of 12 bases. CDR3 length equals 15 residues. In germline, CDR1 is KGHSH, CDR2 LQKENI.

This chain uses TRBV18 with TRBJ1-1; D ambiguous. This clonotype originated in a man aged 18 to 30 in good health. Some clones in this sample may be carry-over from other donors' samples. The sequenced sample consisted of memory CD4+ T cells from PBMCs. Documented subset: CD45RA-negative fraction. The CDR3 bases are TGTGCCAGCTCACCGGTGGGGAAGGGGAACACTGAAGCTTTCTTT. Translated: CASSPVGKGNTEAFF.